The 26 T cell receptor beta chains given below trace back to one sample, sequenced in a study of blood T cells in healthy people across ages. Sample-barcoded 5' priming and a J-beta primer mix drove a second PCR of 7 to 11 cycles. MiXCR, applied by TCRdb to the 5' RACE reads, yields one record per CDR3 protein. The table has about a million distinct CDR3 sequences, roughly two fifths seen once; the top ten hold over 10%. The sequenced sample consisted of blood. These receptors were taken from a man aged 18-30 years in good health.

This clonotype showed up just a few times. The CDR3 DNA reads TGCAGTGCTAGAGGAGGGACAGGGGGAGGGCAGCCCCAGCATTTT. Translating it yields CSARGGTGGGQPQHF. The chain uses TRBV20-1 and TRBJ1-5, with 11 bases that match TRBD1. CDR3 size: 15 residues. V was clipped by 1 base and J by 7 bases; unmatched bases: 6. Germline-derived CDR1 and CDR2 are DFQATT and SNEGSKA (reference sequence).

This clonotype was seen ten or more times. This chain links TRBV7-9 with TRBJ2-7, with D maybe TRBD2 (5 bases). Between the trimmed V and J ends, which lost 6 bases and 7 bases, there was a span of 10 bases. The CDR3 runs 11 residues. Germline V gene data show CDR1 as SEHNR and CDR2 as FQNEAQ (reference sequence). CDR3: CASSASYEQYF. The CDR3 region has the DNA TGTGCCAGCAGTGCTAGCTATGAGCAGTACTTC.

The table lists this clonotype with a few counts. The chain combines TRBV9 with TRBJ2-1; maybe TRBD1 (6 bases). Trimming took 4 bases from V and 0 from J, leaving 14 bases between them. CDR1 is SGDLS and CDR2 is YYNGEE in the germline V gene. The CDR3 sequence is 16 residues long. The CDR3 loop is CASSSADRSSYNEQFF. The CDR3 DNA follows: TGTGCCAGCAGCTCAGCTGACAGGAGCTCCTACAATGAGCAGTTCTTC. Filled out from reference TRBV9 and TRBJ2-1, the complete variable domain reads DSGVTQTPKHLITATGQRVTLRCSPRSGDLSVYWYQQSLDQGLQFLIQYYNGEERAKGNILERFSAQQFPDLHSELNLSSLELGDSALYFCASSSADRSSYNEQFFGPGTRLTVL.

This clonotype was observed a few times. This chain links TRBV7-8 with TRBJ2-3; possible D gene TRBD2, 5 bases. This CDR3 is 18 amino acids long. V lost 0 bases to trimming and J lost 4 bases, with 20 bases between them. Germline CDR1 SGHVS, CDR2 FQNEAQ. The DNA for the CDR3 is TGTGCCAGCAGCTTAGCTTCTCGACTATTCCGAGTAGCAGATACGCAGTATTTT. Amino acids: CASSLASRLFRVADTQYF.

This clonotype was counted between two and nine times. The chain joins TRBV29-1 to TRBJ2-4, with D tentatively TRBD2 (5 bases). The length of the CDR3 is 11 residues. Trimming stripped 8 bases from V and 9 bases from J, with 14 bases between. Per germline, CDR1 SQVTM and CDR2 ANQGSEA. CDR3 sequence reads: CSSRTRGIQYF. CDR3 DNA sequence: TGCAGCTCAAGGACCCGGGGCATTCAGTACTTC.

The sample holds many counts of this clonotype. J is TRBJ2-5 and V is TRBV11-3; no clear D gene. The V end lost 2 bases, the J end lost 2 bases, and 6 bases lay between the germline ends. CDR3 length: 13 amino acids. Germline V gene lookup returns CDR1 SGHNT and CDR2 YENEEA. CDR3: CASSLNPQETQYF. CDR3 coding DNA: TGTGCCAGCAGCTTAAACCCACAAGAGACCCAGTACTTC.

This clonotype was found a few times. The J gene is TRBJ2-1, the V gene TRBV5-1; 10 positions match TRBD2. Looked up from germline, CDR1 is SGHRS and CDR2 is YFSETQ. This CDR3 region has 14 residues. Germline trimming cut 3 bases from V and 5 bases from J; bases unmatched to any gene: 2. The chain's CDR3 is CASSWTSGNNEQFF. Written as DNA, the CDR3 is TGCGCCAGCAGCTGGACTAGCGGAAACAATGAGCAGTTCTTC.

This clonotype was counted many times. This chain links TRBV20-1 with TRBJ1-2; D uncertain. The germline V gene has CDR1 DFQATT and CDR2 SNEGSKA (reference sequence). V shed 0 bases and J shed 4 bases, with 12 bases lying between them. The CDR3 loop spans 14 amino acids. The CDR3 DNA reads as TGCAGTGCTAGAGATGCGGGTCTCAGCTATGGCTACACCTTC. This codes for CSARDAGLSYGYTF.

CDR3 sequence: CASSESGGALDTQYF. The DNA of the CDR3 is TGTGCCAGCAGTGAAAGCGGGGGGGCCTTGGATACGCAGTATTTT. This chain connects TRBV6-4 to TRBJ2-3; 10 positions agree with TRBD2. Germline V gene sequence: CDR1 MRHNA, CDR2 SNTAGT. V dropped 3 bases and J dropped 6; count of bases not matched to a gene: 6. The CDR3 covers 15 residues.

This clonotype was found a few times. V usage is TRBV25-1 and J usage is TRBJ2-5; D possibly corresponds to TRBD1 (6 bases). V was shortened by 2 bases and J by 5 bases, with 21 bases between the two germline ends. Germline V CDR1 and CDR2: MGHDK, SYGVNS. CDR3 size: 17 residues. The CDR3 spells CASSENEASTGRETQYF. The CDR3 DNA reads TGTGCCAGCAGTGAAAATGAGGCCTCAACAGGGCGGGAGACCCAGTACTTC.

The chain is built from TRBV20-1 and TRBJ2-5; 7 bases match TRBD1. CDR3 size: 15 residues. Trimming cost V 3 bases and J 1 base; bases outside gene matches: 8. Germline values: CDR1 DFQATT, CDR2 SNEGSKA (reference sequence). The CDR3 sequence is CSARPPGQTQETQYF. The CDR3 DNA is TGCAGTGCTAGGCCCCCGGGACAGACCCAAGAGACCCAGTACTTC.

V usage is TRBV20-1 and J usage is TRBJ1-2; tentatively, D is TRBD1 (5 bases). Trimming took off 3 bases at V and 12 bases at J, with 8 bases between the two ends. Germline CDR1 and CDR2: DFQATT and SNEGSKA (reference sequence). CDR3 length: 9 residues. DNA of the CDR3: TGCAGTGCTAGTCAGGGAAACACCTTC. Amino acid sequence: CSASQGNTF.

The table lists this clonotype with a few counts. CDR3 sequence (DNA): TGCAGTGCTAAAGGGGGCAACTCCTACGAGCAGTACTTC. Protein: CSAKGGNSYEQYF. The V call is TRBV20-1, the J call TRBJ2-7, with TRBD1 matching 7 bases. Germline assignment: CDR1 DFQATT and CDR2 SNEGSKA (reference sequence). Unmatched junction bases numbered 3, after V lost 4 bases and J lost 0 bases. The CDR3 loop spans 13 amino acids.

This chain links TRBV6-2 or TRBV6-3 with TRBJ1-1; D possibly corresponds to TRBD1 (5 bases). The CDR3 runs to 13 residues. The V and J ends lost 8 bases and 0 bases respectively, with 10 bases between them. CDR1 and CDR2 from the germline V gene are MNHEY and SVGEGT. Here the CDR3 DNA reads TGTGCCAGCGGAGACAGTCTGAACACTGAAGCTTTCTTT. Protein: CASGDSLNTEAFF.

The chain links TRBV9 to TRBJ1-4; TRBD1 matches 9 bases. With V trimmed by 3 bases and J by 3 bases, 3 bases remained unmatched. This CDR3 contains 15 residues. Germline CDR1 is SGDLS and CDR2 is YYNGEE. CDR3 in DNA: TGTGCCAGCAGCGCTTGGGACAGGGCTAATGAAAAACTGTTTTTT. Translating gives CASSAWDRANEKLFF.

The CDR3 bases are TGTGCCAGCAGCTTAGTCGACACCACAGATACGCAGTATTTT. This encodes CASSLVDTTDTQYF. This rearrangement joins TRBV7-2 to TRBJ2-3, with D hard to call. Germline CDR1 and CDR2: SGHTA and FQGNSA. This CDR3 is built from 14 residues. The germline V and J ends were trimmed by 1 base and 2 bases, with 7 bases remaining between them. The whole variable domain, filled in from reference TRBV7-2 and TRBJ2-3, reads GAGVSQSPSNKVTEKGKDVELRCDPISGHTALYWYRQSLGQGLEFLIYFQGNSAPDKSGLPSDRFSAERTGGSVSTLTIQRTQQEDSAVYLCASSLVDTTDTQYFGPGTRLTVL.

This clonotype has a handful of counts. Being one base from a much bigger clone, this may be a read error. The CDR3 protein is CVSSQETSGVTMRQFF. The CDR3 DNA reads as TGTGTCAGCAGCCAAGAAACTAGCGGGGTTACAATGAGGCAGTTCTTC. The chain recombines TRBV4-2 with TRBJ2-1, with TRBD2 matching 10 bases. The CDR3 contains 16 residues. Germline V lookup: CDR1 LGHNA, CDR2 YNFKEQ.

Concerning this clonotype itself: The germline gene is not matched at one end of the junction; a read error may be the cause. CDR3 amino acids: CASRKGTSGGRADAQYF. CDR3 sequence (DNA): TGTGCCAGCAGAAAAGGGACTAGCGGGGGGAGGGCAGATGCGCAGTATTTT. The V gene is TRBV6-1, the J gene TRBJ2-3, with TRBD2 identical over 15 bases. The CDR3 consists of 17 residues. CDR1 is MNHNS and CDR2 is SASEGT in the germline V gene.

There are a few counts of this clonotype. This chain connects TRBV27 to TRBJ1-5; a weak D match, TRBD1 (6 bases). The CDR3 sequence is 16 residues long. V was clipped by 5 bases and J by 6 bases, with 20 bases between them. Germline V gene sequence: CDR1 MNHEY, CDR2 SMNVEV (reference sequence). The CDR3 protein is CASSPYRVRAFQPQHF. The CDR3 DNA follows: TGTGCCAGCAGTCCCTACAGGGTCCGGGCCTTTCAGCCCCAGCATTTT.

About this clonotype itself: A much larger clone is a single base away; this may be a read error. J is TRBJ2-7 and V is TRBV21-1; TRBD1 is the table's D call, not checked against the DNA. TRBV21-1 is a documented pseudogene. There are 13 residues in the CDR3. CDR3: CASSNREWNEQYF. CDR3 DNA sequence: TGTGCCAGCAGCAACAGGGAATGGAATGAGCAGTACTTC.

The gene calls are TRBV7-9 and TRBJ1-1, with 8 bases lining up with TRBD1. This CDR3 region has 17 residues. Germline values: CDR1 SEHNR, CDR2 FQNEAQ (reference sequence). V lost 0 bases to trimming and J lost 2 bases; unmatched junction nucleotides: 8. The CDR3 coding sequence is TGTGCCAGCAGCTTAGCCCCGACAGGGGTCCTCAACACTGAAGCTTTCTTT. Protein: CASSLAPTGVLNTEAFF.

There are a few counts of this clonotype. The chain uses TRBV2 and TRBJ1-2, with D possibly matching TRBD1 (5 bases). V was cut by 6 bases and J by 0 bases, with 17 bases left in between. CDR1 is SNHLY and CDR2 is FYNNEI in the germline V gene. This CDR3 is 16 amino acids long. Here the CDR3 reads CASRPKGGATNYGYTF. The CDR3 DNA is TGTGCCAGCAGACCCAAAGGTGGGGCAACTAACTATGGCTACACCTTC.

This chain connects TRBV20-1 to TRBJ2-7, with 11 bases identical to TRBD2. Looked up from germline, CDR1 is DFQATT and CDR2 is SNEGSKA (reference sequence). The CDR3 has 15 residues. After removal of 5 bases from V and 7 bases from J, the junction contained 13 bases not matched to a gene. In DNA, the CDR3 is TGCAGTGCTGGACTACTAGCGGGGGACTACAATGAGCAGTACTTC. This translates into CSAGLLAGDYNEQYF.

The chain employs TRBV7-9 and TRBJ1-6; possibly TRBD1 for D (5 bases). The CDR3 runs to 15 residues. With 2 bases removed from V and 7 bases from J, the gap between germline ends came to 12 bases. Germline V gives CDR1 SEHNR, CDR2 FQNEAQ (reference sequence). The CDR3 sequence: CASSLMGTGNSPLHF. The CDR3 DNA reads as TGTGCCAGCAGCTTAATGGGGACGGGGAATTCACCCCTCCACTTT.

This clonotype was detected only a few times. The gene calls are TRBV6-1 and TRBJ1-1, with 7 bases lining up with TRBD1. The CDR3 is made up of 14 amino acids. Trimming cost V 5 bases and J 4 bases; bases outside gene matches: 7. Germline V gene data show CDR1 as MNHNS and CDR2 as SASEGT. This chain's CDR3 is CASSPDRVPTEAFF. CDR3 coding DNA: TGTGCCAGCAGTCCAGACAGGGTCCCCACTGAAGCTTTCTTT.

This rearrangement joins TRBV20-1 to TRBJ2-5; 9 bases align to TRBD2. CDR1 and CDR2 from the germline V gene are DFQATT and SNEGSKA (reference sequence). The V and J ends lost 0 bases and 2 bases, in that order; junction bases with no gene match: 7. The CDR3 length is 16 residues. The CDR3 region is CSAREIAGEPQETQYF. CDR3 in DNA: TGCAGTGCTAGAGAAATAGCGGGGGAACCTCAAGAGACCCAGTACTTC.